This T cell receptor beta chain was recovered during a study of beta chain features in type 1 diabetes. This clone was detected only a few times. Its antigen remains unknown. CD4+ naive, central memory, regulatory and stem cell-like memory subsets were isolated by sorting on CD45RO/CCR7/CD25/CD127/CD95/CD27. Whole-study findings and limits: Among all four CD4+ subsets, Type 1 diabetes patients had TCRB CDR3s that were moderately but significantly shorter. Short templates might get an advantage during PCR, and this would be equal in patients and controls.

Trimming cost V 6 bases and J 5 bases, with 17 bases left between them. Per germline, CDR1 MDHEN and CDR2 SYDVKM. This CDR3 has 15 residues. The study reverse transcribed the entire isolated RNA, so it sequenced expressed TCRB transcripts. Around 3.9 million reads per sample were averaged for naive, central memory and regulatory samples. Profiling relied on immunoSEQ multiplex PCR, and the TCRdb table lists in-frame clones only, not all of them. The repertoire holds about 700,000 clones, with 10% to 15% as singletons. Sequenced sample: naive CD4+ T cells from blood. The chain carries TRBV28 and TRBJ1-5; the D gene is possibly TRBD1 (5 bases). The clonotype originates from a man aged 18 to 35 with type 1 diabetes. DNA for the CDR3: TGTGCCAGCAGAACCCAAGGGGCAAATGATCAGCCCCAGCATTTT. Translating gives CASRTQGANDQPQHF. The whole variable domain, filled in from reference TRBV28 and TRBJ1-5, reads DVKVTQSSRYLVKRTGEKVFLECVQDMDHENMFWYRQDPGLGLRLIYFSYDVKMKEKGDIPEGYSVSREKKERFSLILESASTNQTSMYLCASRTQGANDQPQHFGDGTRLSIL.